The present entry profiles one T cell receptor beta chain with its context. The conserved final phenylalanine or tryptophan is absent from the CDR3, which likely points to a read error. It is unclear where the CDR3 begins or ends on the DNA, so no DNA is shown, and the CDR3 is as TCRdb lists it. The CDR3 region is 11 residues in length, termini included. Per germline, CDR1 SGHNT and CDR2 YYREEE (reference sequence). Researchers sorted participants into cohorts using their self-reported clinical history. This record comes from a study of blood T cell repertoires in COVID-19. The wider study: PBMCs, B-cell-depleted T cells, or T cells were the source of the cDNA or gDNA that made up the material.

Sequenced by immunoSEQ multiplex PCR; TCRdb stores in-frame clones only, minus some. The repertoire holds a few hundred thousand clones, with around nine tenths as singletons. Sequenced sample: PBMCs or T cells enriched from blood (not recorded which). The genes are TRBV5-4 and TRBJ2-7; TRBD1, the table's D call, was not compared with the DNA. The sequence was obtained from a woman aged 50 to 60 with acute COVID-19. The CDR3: CASSLKTAPSG.